The 20 T cell receptor beta chains below all came from one sample that was sequenced in a study of T cell responses to AZD1222 COVID-19 vaccine. Profiled with immunoSEQ multiplex PCR; TCRdb holds only in-frame clones, not every one. Of some 80,000 clones listed, approximately 88% are singletons. Sequenced here: peripheral blood, sampled 28 days after the second dose of the MenACWY control vaccine. The receptors come from an adult who received the MenACWY meningococcal vaccine as a control.

The V and J genes are TRBV7-2 and TRBJ2-1; TRBD2 aligns across 11 bases. After removal of 5 bases from V and 10 bases from J, the junction contained 10 bases not matched to a gene. This CDR3 has 15 residues. The germline V gene has CDR1 SGHTA and CDR2 FQGNSA. CDR3 DNA: TGTGCCAGCAGCCTCGGAGTAGCGGGGGGGTGGGAGCAGTTCTTC. It specifies CASSLGVAGGWEQFF.

The CDR3 here is CASSSRALEGDTQYF. CDR3 sequence (DNA): TGTGCCAGCAGCTCCCGGGCTCTGGAAGGCGATACGCAGTATTTT. The chain has TRBV7-2 and TRBJ2-3; D unresolved. The CDR3 covers 15 residues. V lost 4 bases, J lost 6 bases, and 17 bases lay in between. Germline lookup yields CDR1 SGHTA and CDR2 FQGNSA.

This chain joins TRBV6-1 and TRBJ2-2; weak D call: TRBD1 (6 bases). Looked up from germline, CDR1 is MNHNS and CDR2 is SASEGT. The CDR3 length is 14 residues. V lost 6 bases and J 3 bases, leaving 11 bases between the germline ends. The CDR3: CASSTGLDTGELFF. The CDR3 nucleotides are TGTGCCAGCAGCACAGGGTTGGACACCGGGGAGCTGTTTTTT.

The V and J genes are TRBV4-1 and TRBJ1-6, with 11 bases matching TRBD1. Germline V lookup: CDR1 MGHRA, CDR2 YSYEKL. The V and J ends lost 8 bases and 9 bases, in that order; junction bases with no gene match: 6. The length of the CDR3 is 14 residues. CDR3 in amino acids: CASGTGGGGSPLHF. CDR3 coding DNA: TGCGCCAGCGGGACAGGGGGAGGTGGTTCACCCCTCCACTTT.

The V and J genes are TRBV4-3 and TRBJ2-5; 12 nucleotides align to TRBD1. This CDR3 contains 17 residues. V shed 3 bases and J 5 bases; nucleotides not matched to a gene: 10. CDR1 and CDR2 (germline): LGHNA, YSLEER. CDR3 coding DNA: TGCGCCAGCAGCCACCTCAATCCGGGACAGGGGGCTGAGACCCAGTACTTC. Residues: CASSHLNPGQGAETQYF.

The chain combines TRBV28 with TRBJ1-2; D remains unclear. From germline, CDR1 is MDHEN and CDR2 SYDVKM. V was trimmed by 3 bases and J by 4 bases, leaving 9 bases between them. This CDR3 has 13 amino acids. The CDR3 here is CASSLDPSYGYTF. CDR3 bases: TGTGCCAGCAGTTTGGACCCCAGCTATGGCTACACCTTC.

J is TRBJ1-1 and V is TRBV9; perhaps TRBD1 as D (6 bases). Deletions cut 4 bases from V and 6 bases from J, with 16 bases between. Germline lookup yields CDR1 SGDLS and CDR2 YYNGEE. The CDR3 spans 14 residues. Written as DNA, the CDR3 is TGTGCCAGCAGCATCGGGAGGGGGAGCGCTGAAGCTTTCTTT. Its translation: CASSIGRGSAEAFF.

The chain combines TRBV7-8 with TRBJ1-5, with D maybe TRBD1 (5 bases). Germline CDR1 is SGHVS and CDR2 is FQNEAQ. This CDR3 comprises 14 residues. The V gene lost 5 bases and the J gene lost 7 bases, with 15 bases spanning the gap. CDR3: CASSNTGAGQPQHF. The CDR3 region has the DNA TGTGCCAGCAGCAATACAGGAGCGGGACAGCCCCAGCATTTT.

This clone came up once. V gene TRBV30 combines with J gene TRBJ1-2; no definite D call. CDR1 and CDR2 from the germline V gene are GTSNPN and SVGIG (reference sequence). This CDR3 is built from 14 residues. Trimming removed 0 bases at V and 4 bases at J, with 12 bases between. The CDR3 is CAWSVLSVGYGYTF. The DNA of the CDR3 is TGTGCCTGGAGTGTACTCTCAGTGGGCTATGGCTACACCTTC.

The J gene is TRBJ2-1, the V gene TRBV25-1, with 7 positions matching TRBD1. CDR1 and CDR2 (germline): MGHDK, SYGVNS. The CDR3 is 15 residues long. The junction had 10 bases not matched to a gene; V was cut back by 9 bases and J by 2 bases. CDR3 bases: TGTGCCAGTCAACGACAGGGTGTAACCTACAATGAGCAGTTCTTC. Translated: CASQRQGVTYNEQFF.

The CDR3 loop reads CASSIDFSSGREKLFF. The CDR3 nucleotides read TGTGCCAGTAGTATAGATTTTTCGAGTGGAAGGGAAAAACTGTTTTTT. This chain connects TRBV19 to TRBJ1-4, with D unresolved. Germline V gene lookup returns CDR1 LNHDA and CDR2 SQIVND (reference sequence). V lost 0 bases and J 8 bases, leaving 16 bases between the germline ends. The CDR3 covers 16 residues.

The chain carries TRBV5-4 and TRBJ1-1, with TRBD1 matching 7 bases. The CDR3 length is 14 residues. The germline gives CDR1 SGHNT, CDR2 YYREEE (reference sequence). V trimming: 4 bases; J trimming: 0 bases; junction bases outside the gene matches: 3. The CDR3 DNA is TGTGCCAGCAGCGGCGACAGGGTGAACACTGAAGCTTTCTTT. Residues: CASSGDRVNTEAFF.

This chain joins TRBV7-2 and TRBJ1-6; TRBD1 is a possible D gene (5 bases). The CDR3 is made up of 15 amino acids. Trimming removed 5 bases from V and 7 bases from J, with 15 bases in between. Germline CDR1 reads SGHTA; CDR2 reads FQGNSA. The CDR3 spells CASSRAGQGNSPLHF. The CDR3 nucleotides read TGTGCCAGCAGCCGGGCGGGGCAGGGCAATTCACCCCTCCACTTT.

CDR3 residues: CASSLSSGFKPQHF. CDR3 sequence (DNA): TGTGCCAGCAGTTTAAGCTCGGGGTTCAAGCCCCAGCATTTT. This rearrangement joins TRBV27 to TRBJ1-5; D call uncertain. This CDR3 has 14 amino acids. With 2 bases removed from V and 8 bases from J, the gap between germline ends came to 13 bases. CDR1 and CDR2 from the germline V gene are MNHEY and SMNVEV (reference sequence).

The CDR3 DNA reads as TGTGCCAGTAGTATAGGTGGGACTCTTGCCTACAATGAGCAGTTCTTC. This gives the protein CASSIGGTLAYNEQFF. This sequence joins TRBV19 and TRBJ2-1; D is perhaps TRBD2 (6 bases). The CDR3 covers 16 residues. The germline V gene has CDR1 LNHDA and CDR2 SQIVND (reference sequence). V was shortened by 1 base and J by 2 bases, with 12 bases between the two germline ends.

The rearrangement links TRBV5-5 to TRBJ2-7; tentative D call: TRBD1 (5 bases). V was shortened by 2 bases and J by 8 bases, with 17 bases between the two germline ends. The CDR3 spans 14 residues. Germline V gives CDR1 SGHKS, CDR2 YYEKEE (reference sequence). The CDR3 nucleotides are TGTGCCAGCAGCTTCCAAACCGACAGTACCCAGCAGTACTTC. This gives the protein CASSFQTDSTQQYF.

The chain joins TRBV7-2 to TRBJ1-6; possible D gene TRBD1, 5 bases. V gave up 1 base and J gave up 8 bases, with 15 bases separating them. Germline V CDR1 and CDR2: SGHTA, FQGNSA. CDR3 length: 16 residues. CDR3 coding DNA: TGTGCCAGCAGCTTAGAGGCCGGGACCGGAGATTCACCCCTCCACTTT. Protein product: CASSLEAGTGDSPLHF.

The J gene is TRBJ1-5, the V gene TRBV29-1; D unclear. The CDR3 is made up of 13 amino acids. The V and J ends lost 4 bases and 6 bases respectively, with 13 bases between them. CDR1 SQVTM and CDR2 ANQGSEA come from the germline V gene. The CDR3: CSVVTVTGQPQHF. DNA for the CDR3: TGCAGCGTTGTAACAGTTACCGGTCAGCCCCAGCATTTT.

The chain joins TRBV27 to TRBJ1-6, with D unresolved. Trimming removed 0 bases from V and 5 bases from J, with 5 bases in between. The germline gives CDR1 MNHEY, CDR2 SMNVEV (reference sequence). The CDR3 consists of 14 residues. The DNA of the CDR3 is TGTGCCAGCAGTTTATCTGGGGATAATTCACCCCTCCACTTT. It is translated as CASSLSGDNSPLHF.

The DNA of the CDR3 is TGTGCCTGGACCATTGGAATGGGCAATCAGCCCCAGCATTTT. Amino acid sequence: CAWTIGMGNQPQHF. This chain uses TRBV30 with TRBJ1-5; D gene ambiguous. The germline V and J ends were trimmed by 4 bases and 2 bases, with 12 bases remaining between them. The CDR3 contains 14 residues. Germline-derived CDR1 and CDR2 are GTSNPN and SVGIG (reference sequence).